This TCR beta chain is drawn from a study of T cell responses to AZD1222 COVID-19 vaccine (dated by TCRdb to the early 2020s). A note on the overall study: AZD1222 recipients given second doses at about 4 weeks or at about 12 weeks were pooled, since spike-specific TCR depth and breadth were not found to differ between the two schedules. Enrollment into the trials was organized by age into subgroups of 18-55, 56-69 and 70-plus years, and those subgroups contained about 150, 27 and 61 TCR-sequenced participants, respectively. TCR sequencing covered about 230 trial participants: 200 to 210 given two doses of AZD1222 and about 26 given two doses of MenACWY control vaccine. Here is what the overall study found, with its caveats: In the small 56-69-year group, the increase in depth fell short of significance, most likely because of low power. A significant rise in spike-specific TCR breadth and depth was observed after two AZD1222 doses relative to day 0 and relative to MenACWY recipients. Most participants were white British and females outnumbered males, and the authors suggested that clonal diversity may have been underestimated. Because no day 14 peak-response samples were available, the repertoires could be characterized only after the peak T cell response. Reportedly, close to half of the unique spike-specific TCRs recognized epitopes lying outside the regions that are mutated in the B.1.351 and B.1.1.7 variants. Conclusions about previously exposed vaccinees were limited because only six AZD1222 recipients were SARS-CoV-2 seropositive at baseline. The whole spike protein was spanned by vaccine-associated CD4 TCRs, and dominant responses were seen in regions 160-218 and 743-854.

The CDR3, cysteine through phenylalanine, is 13 amino acids long. Just the 39-base CDR3 DNA is kept, in frame starting at base 1. The germline V gene sets CDR1 to SGHRS and CDR2 to YFSETQ. The junction carries 10 bases between V and J, which are trimmed by 3 bases and 7 bases respectively. This clone was counted once. Its antigen remains undetermined. Qualities for individual bases were not recorded, and no much larger clone is one base off. The CDR3 regions of human TCRbeta chains were analyzed by immunosequencing. Under the source paper's analysis protocol: TCRs in the repertoires were compared against a reference library of SARS-CoV-2-specific TCRs that had been generated with the MIRA antigen-specificity platform. Breadth was defined as the fraction of unique TCRs that were SARS-CoV-2-associated. Depth was defined as the fraction of total T cells that were SARS-CoV-2-associated. Using the MIRA data, every spike-specific TCR was mapped to the spike region that the TCR reacted to and assigned to either a CD4 or a CD8 class. Log10-transformed breadth and depth values were compared by one-way ANOVA with Sidak's multiple comparisons tests. TCRdb took this table from immuneACCESS and kept in-frame rearrangements with V and J called. Such tables lack part of the clones; where checked against another copy, unresolved V genes explain under half of the gap, and the rest is unexplained. V, J and clone size reflect that table, while D and trimming were determined from the DNA. This sample gives some 56,000 clones in total; 75% to 90% of them show up just once. The ten largest clones capture less than 15% of the sample.

The time point label for this specimen denotes: baseline before first vaccination. Samples from vaccinated people were obtained from the UK trials COV001 and COV002, which included a single-blind randomized controlled phase 2/3 trial of AZD1222 (ChAdOx1 nCoV-19) in healthy adults. For TCRbeta chain sequencing, PBMC samples from trial participants were taken at day 0 and at day 28 after the second dose. The chain joins TRBV5-1 to TRBJ2-2, and possibly TRBD2, on 7 matching bases. The sample consisted of peripheral blood, taken on day 0 of AZD1222 vaccination. The receptor was isolated from an adult in good health. The DNA sequence follows: TGCGCCAGCAGCTGGGGGGGCGACGGGGAGCTGTTTTTT. Translation gives CASSWGGDGELFF.